Below are 27 T cell receptor beta chains sequenced from a single sample in a study of blood T cell repertoires in COVID-19 (dated by TCRdb to about 2020). The method was the immunoSEQ multiplex PCR assay. TCRdb stores this immuneACCESS table with in-frame sequences only. Part of the clones is absent; in the studies checked, under half of the shortfall reflects unresolved V genes, and no reason is known for the rest. This sample lists fewer than 95,000 clones; roughly 70% were detected once. The biggest ten clones account for around an eighth of the sample. The sample comprised peripheral blood. The receptors stem from a woman older than 75 with acute or convalescent COVID-19.

The genes are TRBV11-2 and TRBJ1-5; 7 bases are shared with TRBD1. This CDR3 comprises 16 residues. CDR1 is SGHAT, CDR2 FQNNGV, per germline. The J segment lost 3 bases and the V segment lost 1 base, leaving 6 bases of the junction unmatched. CDR3 sequence reads: CASSLGAGGANQPQHF. The CDR3 DNA reads TGTGCCAGCAGCTTAGGAGCAGGGGGTGCCAATCAGCCCCAGCATTTT.

V is TRBV5-1 and J is TRBJ1-1, with 8 bases matching TRBD1. CDR1 and CDR2 from the germline V gene are SGHRS and YFSETQ. CDR3 length: 13 amino acids. V shed 3 bases, J shed 4 bases, and the junction held 2 bases outside the gene matches. CDR3 nucleotide sequence: TGCGCCAGCAGCTACGGACAGGGCACTGAAGCTTTCTTT. Translation: CASSYGQGTEAFF.

The chain uses TRBV2 and TRBJ1-5; D remains unclear. The CDR3 totals 15 residues. Germline CDR1 SNHLY, CDR2 FYNNEI. The V gene lost 8 bases and the J gene lost 6 bases, with 20 bases spanning the gap. The CDR3 coding sequence is TGTGCCAGCTGCCCGGGGAGGGTGATTGGTCAGCCCCAGCATTTT. Protein sequence: CASCPGRVIGQPQHF.

The chain is built from TRBV12-5 and TRBJ2-2, with D uncertain. The V end was cut by 5 bases, the J end by 3 bases, with 10 bases between. CDR3 length: 14 residues. CDR1 is LGHNT and CDR2 is FRNRAP in the germline V gene. The chain's CDR3 is CASGPPGYTGELFF. The DNA for the CDR3 is TGTGCTAGTGGTCCCCCGGGTTACACCGGGGAGCTGTTTTTT.

The rearrangement joins TRBV18 to TRBJ1-2, with 12 bases identical to TRBD1. The J segment lost 4 bases and the V segment lost 2 bases, leaving 2 bases of the junction unmatched. The CDR3 runs to 15 residues. Germline CDR1 KGHSH, CDR2 LQKENI. The CDR3 loop is CASSPGTGGSYGYTF. The CDR3 coding sequence is TGTGCCAGCTCACCAGGGACAGGGGGCAGCTATGGCTACACCTTC.

This chain uses TRBV30 with TRBJ1-2, with 7 bases that match TRBD1. CDR1 and CDR2 from the germline V gene are GTSNPN and SVGIG (reference sequence). The trim removed 2 bases at V and 7 bases at J, leaving 7 bases unmatched. CDR3 size: 13 residues. Here the CDR3 DNA reads TGTGCCTGGAGTACACAGGGGCAGGTTGGCTACACCTTC. It specifies CAWSTQGQVGYTF.

This clone has a handful of counts. V is TRBV19 and J is TRBJ1-5; 8 bases match TRBD1. Germline V gene sequence: CDR1 LNHDA, CDR2 SQIVND (reference sequence). The CDR3 covers 15 residues. V lost 3 bases to trimming and J lost 4 bases; unmatched junction nucleotides: 5. CDR3: CASSIQDRVNQPQHF. The CDR3 DNA is TGTGCCAGTAGTATTCAGGACAGGGTTAATCAGCCCCAGCATTTT.

The chain has TRBV5-5 and TRBJ2-5; tentative D call: TRBD1 (6 bases). Trimming took off 4 bases at V and 2 bases at J, with 12 bases between the two ends. This CDR3 spans 14 amino acids. The germline V gene encodes CDR1 SGHKS and CDR2 YYEKEE (reference sequence). The CDR3 nucleotides are TGTGCCAGCAGCCCCGGGACATCTCAAGAGACCCAGTACTTC. Translated, it gives CASSPGTSQETQYF.

The chain joins TRBV7-2 to TRBJ1-5; 7 bases are shared with TRBD1. The CDR3 contains 13 residues. Germline-derived CDR1 and CDR2 are SGHTA and FQGNSA. With V trimmed by 5 bases and J by 7 bases, 5 bases remained unmatched. The CDR3 sequence: CASSKDRQQPQHF. CDR3 coding DNA: TGTGCCAGCAGCAAGGACAGGCAGCAGCCCCAGCATTTT. Filled out from reference TRBV7-2 and TRBJ1-5, the complete variable domain reads GAGVSQSPSNKVTEKGKDVELRCDPISGHTALYWYRQSLGQGLEFLIYFQGNSAPDKSGLPSDRFSAERTGGSVSTLTIQRTQQEDSAVYLCASSKDRQQPQHFGDGTRLSIL.

This clone has a single count. This rearrangement joins TRBV3-1 (or the pseudogene TRBV3-2) to TRBJ2-5, with 10 bases lining up with TRBD2. In germline, CDR1 is LGHDT, CDR2 YNNKEL (reference sequence). The ends lost 6 bases at V and 5 bases at J; junction bases unmatched: 12. The CDR3 has 16 amino acids. CDR3 protein: CASRWTSGLYRETQYF. CDR3 DNA: TGTGCCAGCAGATGGACTAGCGGCTTATATCGGGAGACCCAGTACTTC.

This clone was recorded a few times. This chain uses TRBV27 with TRBJ2-7; 10 bases are a match to TRBD1. Germline V gene data show CDR1 as MNHEY and CDR2 as SMNVEV (reference sequence). The CDR3 length is 15 residues. Unmatched junction bases numbered 1, after V lost 2 bases and J lost 0 bases. CDR3 loop: CASSLGDRGSYEQYF. The CDR3 DNA sequence: TGTGCCAGCAGTTTAGGGGACAGGGGCTCCTACGAGCAGTACTTC.

This sequence joins TRBV18 and TRBJ2-1; D is ambiguous. CDR3 length: 14 amino acids. The germline gives CDR1 KGHSH, CDR2 LQKENI. With 0 bases removed from V and 7 bases from J, the gap between germline ends came to 10 bases. The CDR3 protein is CASSPPLQVNEQFF. In DNA, the CDR3 is TGTGCCAGCTCACCACCGCTCCAGGTGAATGAGCAGTTCTTC.

V and J are TRBV6-2 or TRBV6-3 and TRBJ2-4, with 8 positions matching TRBD1. Germline trimming cut 6 bases from V and 6 bases from J; bases unmatched to any gene: 10. The CDR3 is 15 amino acids. The V gene's germline CDR1 is MNHEY and CDR2 SVGEGT. This chain's CDR3 is CASSSGQGELNIQYF. CDR3 bases: TGTGCCAGCAGCTCCGGACAGGGCGAATTAAACATTCAGTACTTC.

The chain joins TRBV5-1 to TRBJ2-3, with a weak D call TRBD2 (6 bases). V dropped 4 bases and J dropped 2 bases, with 14 bases sitting between them. Germline CDR1 and CDR2: SGHRS and YFSETQ. The CDR3 covers 15 residues. The CDR3 sequence: CASSVSGVTTDTQYF. Here the CDR3 DNA reads TGCGCCAGCAGCGTCTCGGGGGTGACCACAGATACGCAGTATTTT.

In its sample, this clone was seen a few times. This rearrangement joins TRBV18 to TRBJ2-3; a weak D match, TRBD1 (7 bases). The germline gives CDR1 KGHSH, CDR2 LQKENI. This CDR3 is 14 amino acids long. V was clipped by 2 bases and J by 5 bases, with 11 bases between them. This CDR3 is CASSPRQGGDTQYF. The CDR3 DNA reads TGTGCCAGCTCACCAAGGCAGGGGGGAGATACGCAGTATTTT. The full variable domain, with the rest looked up from reference TRBV18 and TRBJ2-3, is NAGVMQNPRHLVRRRGQEARLRCSPMKGHSHVYWYRQLPEEGLKFMVYLQKENIIDESGMPKERFSAEFPKEGPSILRIQQVVRGDSAAYFCASSPRQGGDTQYFGPGTRLTVL.

This clone was seen more than once but under ten times. J is TRBJ2-5 and V is TRBV2, with 10 bases aligning to TRBD1. With 5 bases clipped from V and 7 bases from J, the junction kept 7 bases outside the gene matches. The V gene's germline CDR1 is SNHLY and CDR2 FYNNEI. The CDR3 has 14 residues. CDR3 loop: CASSYSGTGVTQYF. CDR3 nucleotides: TGTGCCAGCAGTTACTCCGGGACAGGGGTGACCCAGTACTTC.

This clone has at least ten counts. The J gene is TRBJ2-7, the V gene TRBV6-5; weak D call: TRBD2 (6 bases). Germline lookup yields CDR1 MNHEY and CDR2 SVGAGI. CDR3 length equals 15 residues. Between the trimmed V and J ends, which lost 7 bases and 1 base, there was a span of 17 bases. The CDR3 reads CASTLRDGGSYEQYF. The CDR3 DNA is TGTGCCAGCACTCTGCGGGACGGAGGATCCTACGAGCAGTACTTC.

The chain links TRBV19 to TRBJ1-1; D may be TRBD1 (5 bases). The CDR3 is 13 residues long. The germline gives CDR1 LNHDA, CDR2 SQIVND (reference sequence). Trimming stripped 9 bases from V and 5 bases from J, with 16 bases between. The CDR3 DNA reads TGTGCCAGCTCTCCGGACACGGCAACTGAAGCTTTCTTT. It codes for CASSPDTATEAFF.

This rearrangement joins TRBV3-1 (or the pseudogene TRBV3-2) to TRBJ1-4, with D possibly matching TRBD1 (6 bases). CDR1 is LGHDT and CDR2 is YNNKEL in the germline V gene (reference sequence). The CDR3 is 13 amino acids. Deletions cut 6 bases from V and 8 bases from J, with 13 bases between. The chain's CDR3 is CASSIRGGEKLFF. The DNA of the CDR3 is TGTGCCAGCAGTATCAGGGGTGGGGAAAAACTGTTTTTT.

V gene TRBV27 combines with J gene TRBJ1-6; 9 nucleotides agree with TRBD1. The CDR3 contains 14 residues. Germline lookup yields CDR1 MNHEY and CDR2 SMNVEV (reference sequence). J gave up 6 bases and V 6 bases, and 3 bases lay outside the gene matches. CDR3: CASRGDRVNSPLHF. The CDR3 coding sequence is TGTGCCAGCAGGGGGGACAGGGTTAATTCACCCCTCCACTTT.

The chain links TRBV2 to TRBJ1-1; D gene ambiguous. Trimming took off 7 bases at V and 10 bases at J, with 16 bases between the two ends. This CDR3 is built from 12 residues. Germline V gene sequence: CDR1 SNHLY, CDR2 FYNNEI. Here the CDR3 reads CASTELLPTAFF. The CDR3 DNA reads TGTGCCAGCACCGAGTTGCTCCCTACAGCTTTCTTT.

This clone has only a few counts. This rearrangement joins TRBV10-3 to TRBJ2-2; TRBD2 is a possible D gene (6 bases). From germline, CDR1 is ENHRY and CDR2 SYGVKD. This CDR3 is built from 14 residues. V lost 11 bases to trimming and J lost 3 bases, with 16 bases between them. CDR3 loop: CAARRDGDTGELFF. The CDR3 DNA follows: TGTGCCGCTCGGCGGGATGGGGACACCGGGGAGCTGTTTTTT.

The V and J genes are TRBV27 and TRBJ2-1; 9 positions match TRBD2. The ends lost 4 bases at V and 12 bases at J; junction bases unmatched: 13. Germline V gives CDR1 MNHEY, CDR2 SMNVEV (reference sequence). This CDR3 is 15 amino acids long. In DNA form, the CDR3 reads TGTGCCAGCAGTTCGGGACTAGCCGGTATAACGGGGCAGTTCTTC. This translates into CASSSGLAGITGQFF.

V usage is TRBV9 and J usage is TRBJ1-2; 7 positions agree with TRBD1. V trimming: 4 bases; J trimming: 4 bases; junction bases outside the gene matches: 4. CDR1 is SGDLS and CDR2 is YYNGEE in the germline V gene. This CDR3 is built from 13 residues. This CDR3 is CASSTRQGYGYTF. CDR3 nucleotide sequence: TGTGCCAGCAGCACACGACAGGGCTATGGCTACACCTTC. The variable domain in full, completed from reference TRBV9 and TRBJ1-2, reads DSGVTQTPKHLITATGQRVTLRCSPRSGDLSVYWYQQSLDQGLQFLIQYYNGEERAKGNILERFSAQQFPDLHSELNLSSLELGDSALYFCASSTRQGYGYTFGSGTRLTVV.

V is TRBV7-6 and J is TRBJ2-1, with TRBD2 matching 7 bases. The V and J ends lost 6 bases and 5 bases, in that order; junction bases with no gene match: 13. Germline CDR1 is SGHVS and CDR2 is FNYEAQ. The CDR3 extends over 16 amino acids. The CDR3 region is CASSQSRDYANNEQFF. CDR3 coding DNA: TGTGCCAGCAGTCAAAGCCGGGACTACGCCAACAATGAGCAGTTCTTC.

This clone was picked up one time. This chain uses TRBV2 with TRBJ2-7, with D possibly matching TRBD2 (5 bases). Trimming cost V 4 bases and J 5 bases, with 9 bases left between them. The CDR3 consists of 12 residues. Germline V gene lookup returns CDR1 SNHLY and CDR2 FYNNEI. Written as DNA, the CDR3 is TGTGCCAGCAGTGGCGGACTCGACGAGCAGTACTTC. Protein sequence: CASSGGLDEQYF.

The rearrangement links TRBV19 to TRBJ2-7; tentative D call: TRBD1 (5 bases). The CDR3 spans 14 residues. In germline, CDR1 is LNHDA, CDR2 SQIVND (reference sequence). Deletions cut 0 bases from V and 2 bases from J, with 8 bases between. CDR3 in DNA: TGTGCCAGTAGTATAGACAGGGTTCCCTACGAGCAGTACTTC. This sequence encodes CASSIDRVPYEQYF.